This record looks at one T cell receptor beta chain sequence and its context. Sequencing was performed with immunoSEQ multiplex PCR; in TCRdb, only in-frame clones are kept and a portion is missing. The data hold about 260,000 clones, with approximately 92% observed a single time. V shed 0 bases and J 4 bases; nucleotides not matched to a gene: 4. CDR1 is SGHNT, CDR2 YYREEE, per germline (reference sequence). This CDR3 contains 16 residues. This sample is drawn from a study of blood T cell repertoires in COVID-19. This chain joins TRBV5-4 and TRBJ1-4; 9 nucleotides agree with TRBD1. The sample consisted of PBMCs or T cells enriched from blood (not recorded which). This clonotype originated in a woman aged 18-29 years who had recovered from COVID-19. CDR3 protein: CASSLGQGEYNEKLFF. CDR3 in DNA: TGTGCCAGCAGCTTGGGACAGGGGGAATATAATGAAAAACTGTTTTTT.